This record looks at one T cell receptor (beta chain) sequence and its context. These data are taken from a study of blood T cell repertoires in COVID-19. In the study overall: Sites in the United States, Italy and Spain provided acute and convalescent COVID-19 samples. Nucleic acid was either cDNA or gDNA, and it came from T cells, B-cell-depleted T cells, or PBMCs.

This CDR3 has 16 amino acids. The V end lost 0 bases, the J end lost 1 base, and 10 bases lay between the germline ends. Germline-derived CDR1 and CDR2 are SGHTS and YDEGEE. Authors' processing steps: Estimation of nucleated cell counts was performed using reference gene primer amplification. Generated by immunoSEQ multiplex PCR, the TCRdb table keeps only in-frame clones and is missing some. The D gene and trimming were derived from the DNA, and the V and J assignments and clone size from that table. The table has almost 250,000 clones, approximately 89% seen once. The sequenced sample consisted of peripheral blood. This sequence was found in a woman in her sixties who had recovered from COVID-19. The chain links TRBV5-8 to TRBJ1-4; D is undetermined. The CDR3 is CASSLGQVQTNEKLFF. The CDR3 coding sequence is TGTGCCAGCAGCTTGGGGCAGGTGCAAACTAATGAAAAACTGTTTTTT.